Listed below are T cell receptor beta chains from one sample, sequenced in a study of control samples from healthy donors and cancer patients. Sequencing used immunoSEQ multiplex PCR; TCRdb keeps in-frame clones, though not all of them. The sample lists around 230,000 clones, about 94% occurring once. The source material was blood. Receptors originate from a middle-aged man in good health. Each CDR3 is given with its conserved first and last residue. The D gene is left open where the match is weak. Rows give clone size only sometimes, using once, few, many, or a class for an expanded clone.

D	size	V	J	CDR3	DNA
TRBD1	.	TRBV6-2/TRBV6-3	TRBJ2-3	CASSYSRQGGMGTQYF	TGTGCCAGCAGTTACTCTCGACAGGGGGGGATGGGTACGCAGTATTTT
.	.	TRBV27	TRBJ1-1	CASSLVQVGRILTEEAEAFF	TGTGCCAGCAGTTTAGTCCAGGTTGGCCGCATCTTAACAGAAGAGGCTGAAGCTTTCTTT
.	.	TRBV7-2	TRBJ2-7	CASSLLDSRIEQYF	TGTGCCAGCAGCTTACTCGACTCCCGGATCGAGCAGTACTTC
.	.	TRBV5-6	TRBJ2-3	CASSLGRADTQYF	TGTGCCAGCAGCTTGGGCCGGGCAGATACGCAGTATTTT
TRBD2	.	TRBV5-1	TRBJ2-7	CASTPASGGALEQYF	TGCGCCAGCACCCCTGCTAGCGGGGGGGCTTTAGAGCAGTACTTC
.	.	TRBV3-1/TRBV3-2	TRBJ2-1	CASSHLGDRRERFF	TGTGCCAGCAGCCACCTCGGGGATCGCAGGGAAAGATTCTTC
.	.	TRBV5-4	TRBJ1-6	CASSFGGSYNSPLHF	TGTGCCAGCAGCTTCGGGGGCTCCTATAATTCACCCCTCCACTTT
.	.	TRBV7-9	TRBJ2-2	CASSLIGGTANTGELFF	TGTGCCAGCAGCTTAATCGGCGGGACGGCGAACACCGGGGAGCTGTTTTTT
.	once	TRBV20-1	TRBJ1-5	CSASTGIWSNQPQHF	TGCAGTGCTAGTACAGGGATATGGAGCAATCAGCCCCAGCATTTT
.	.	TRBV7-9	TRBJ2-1	CASSHHRVLGNEQFF	TGTGCCAGCAGCCACCACAGGGTTTTAGGCAATGAGCAGTTCTTC
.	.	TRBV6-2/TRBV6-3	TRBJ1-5	CASSPSNRPSNQPQHF	TGTGCCAGCAGCCCTTCAAATCGGCCTAGCAATCAGCCCCAGCATTTT
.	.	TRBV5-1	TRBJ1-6	CASSLEGGSNSPLHF	TGCGCCAGCAGCTTGGAAGGAGGGTCGAATTCACCCCTCCACTTT
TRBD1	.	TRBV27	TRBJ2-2	CASRKQGHPFNTGELFF	TGTGCCAGCAGGAAACAGGGGCACCCTTTCAACACCGGGGAGCTGTTTTTT
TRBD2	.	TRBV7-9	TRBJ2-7	CASSLFEAGGTGDF	TGTGCCAGCAGCTTATTCGAAGCGGGGGGTACCGGCGACTTC
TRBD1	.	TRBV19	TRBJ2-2	CASSIPHRGRTGELFF	TGTGCCAGTAGTATACCCCACAGGGGGCGCACCGGGGAGCTGTTTTTT
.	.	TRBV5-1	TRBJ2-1	CASSPGDLYNEQFF	TGCGCCAGCAGCCCGGGGGATTTGTACAATGAGCAGTTCTTC
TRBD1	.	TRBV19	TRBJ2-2	CASTSRTGSTGELFF	TGTGCCAGTACCTCTCGGACAGGAAGCACCGGGGAGCTGTTTTTT
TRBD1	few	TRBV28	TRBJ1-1	CASSGTGIRDTEAFF	TGTGCCAGCAGCGGGACAGGGATTAGGGACACTGAAGCTTTCTTT
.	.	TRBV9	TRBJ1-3	CASSADPDGNTIYF	TGTGCCAGCAGCGCAGACCCAGATGGAAACACCATATATTTT
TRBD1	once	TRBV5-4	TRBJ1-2	CASRLTGVLGYTF	TGTGCCAGCAGACTTACAGGGGTTTTGGGCTACACCTTC
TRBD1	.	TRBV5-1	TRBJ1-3	CASRRRGQGEDTIYF	TGCGCCAGCAGACGCCGGGGACAGGGTGAAGACACCATATATTTT
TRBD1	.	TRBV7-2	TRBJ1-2	CASSPNRGGYTF	TGTGCCAGCAGCCCGAACAGGGGTGGCTACACCTTC
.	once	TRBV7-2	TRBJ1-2	CASSPFTQRGYTF	TGTGCCAGCAGCCCCTTTACCCAACGTGGCTACACCTTC
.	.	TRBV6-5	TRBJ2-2	CASSYGSKGPGELFF	TGTGCCAGCAGTTACGGATCCAAGGGACCCGGGGAGCTGTTTTTT
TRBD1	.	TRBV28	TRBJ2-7	CASRQGESEQYF	TGTGCCAGCAGACAGGGGGAAAGTGAGCAGTACTTC
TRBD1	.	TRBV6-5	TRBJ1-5	CASRLGQGARQPQHF	TGTGCCAGCAGGCTGGGACAGGGGGCACGGCAGCCCCAGCATTTT
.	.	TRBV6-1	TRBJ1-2	CASSEDPSLRHTF	TGTGCCAGCAGTGAAGACCCCTCGCTGCGGCACACCTTC
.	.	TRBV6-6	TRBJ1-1	CASRRLGTEAFF	TGTGCCAGCAGGCGGTTAGGGACTGAAGCTTTCTTT
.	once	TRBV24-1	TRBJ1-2	CATRDGADHRGLYGYTF	TGTGCCACCAGAGACGGGGCAGACCACCGAGGGTTGTATGGCTACACCTTC
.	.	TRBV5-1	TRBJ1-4	CASSVDSPTLKLFF	TGCGCCAGCAGCGTGGACAGTCCCACTTTAAAACTGTTTTTT
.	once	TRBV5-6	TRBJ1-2	CASSLKSGMTSGYTF	TGTGCCAGCAGCTTGAAGTCAGGGATGACGAGCGGCTACACCTTC
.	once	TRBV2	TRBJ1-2	CASSEVGPDGYTF	TGTGCCAGCAGTGAAGTGGGGCCGGATGGCTACACCTTC
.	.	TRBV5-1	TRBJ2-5	CASSPLGGETQYF	TGCGCCAGCAGCCCGCTAGGGGGGGAGACCCAGTACTTC
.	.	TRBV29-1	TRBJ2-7	CSVALFGWGPRYEQYF	TGCAGCGTTGCGCTGTTTGGTTGGGGTCCCCGCTACGAGCAGTACTTC
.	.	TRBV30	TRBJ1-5	CAWSVKGSYNQPQHF	TGTGCCTGGAGTGTAAAGGGTTCGTACAATCAGCCCCAGCATTTT
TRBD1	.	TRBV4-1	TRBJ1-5	CASSQIQGTVDQPQHF	TGCGCCAGCAGCCAGATACAGGGGACGGTGGATCAGCCCCAGCATTTT
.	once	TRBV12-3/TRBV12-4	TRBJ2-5	CASSLVVMETQYF	TGTGCCAGCAGTTTAGTTGTGATGGAGACCCAGTACTTC
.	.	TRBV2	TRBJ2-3	CASTVDILDTDTQYF	TGTGCCAGCACCGTAGACATACTAGACACAGATACGCAGTATTTT
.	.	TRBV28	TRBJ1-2	CASSLEKQYPRNYGYTF	TGTGCCAGCAGTTTAGAGAAGCAGTACCCTAGAAACTATGGCTACACCTTC
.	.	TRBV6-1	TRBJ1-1	CASSEGVQGEAFF	TGTGCCAGCAGTGAGGGGGTCCAGGGTGAAGCTTTCTTT
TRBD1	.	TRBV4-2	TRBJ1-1	CASSTQDRMNTEAFF	TGTGCCAGCAGCACCCAGGACAGGATGAACACTGAAGCTTTCTTT
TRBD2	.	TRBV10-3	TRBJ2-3	CAIQTINSGGRTSTDTQYF	TGTGCCATTCAGACCATTAACAGCGGGGGAAGAACTAGCACAGATACGCAGTATTTT
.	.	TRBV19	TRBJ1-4	CASRADSGKLFF	TGTGCCAGTAGGGCGGATTCCGGAAAACTGTTTTTT
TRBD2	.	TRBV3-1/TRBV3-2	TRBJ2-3	CASSSGGEGDTQYF	TGTGCCAGCAGCTCCGGGGGGGAGGGGGATACGCAGTATTTT
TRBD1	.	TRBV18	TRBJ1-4	CASSPSMQGENEKLFF	TGTGCCAGCTCACCCAGTATGCAGGGGGAGAATGAAAAACTGTTTTTT
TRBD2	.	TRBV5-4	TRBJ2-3	CASSLDPAALAGATDTQYF	TGTGCCAGCAGCTTGGACCCCGCGGCCCTAGCGGGGGCGACAGATACGCAGTATTTT
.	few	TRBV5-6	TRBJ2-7	CASSWTNYEQYF	TGTGCCAGCAGTTGGACCAACTACGAGCAGTACTTC
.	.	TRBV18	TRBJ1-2	CASSPRGGGYGYTF	TGTGCCAGCTCACCGAGGGGCGGGGGATATGGCTACACCTTC
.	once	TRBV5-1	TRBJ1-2	CASSLDFYGYTF	TGCGCCAGCAGCTTGGATTTCTATGGCTACACCTTC
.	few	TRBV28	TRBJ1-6	CASRPIVLVVGRQSISSYNSPLHF	TGTGCCAGCAGACCCATTGTATTAGTGGTAGGGCGTCAATCAATCTCCTCCTATAATTCACCCCTCCACTTT
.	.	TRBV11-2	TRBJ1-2	CASSLVGPRDHGYTF	TGTGCCAGCAGCTTAGTCGGGCCCCGTGACCATGGCTACACCTTC
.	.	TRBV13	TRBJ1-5	CASSLGGYSNQPQHF	TGTGCCAGCAGCTTGGGGGGTTATAGCAATCAGCCCCAGCATTTT
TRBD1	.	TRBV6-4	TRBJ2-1	CASSDTRTGSEQFF	TGTGCCAGCAGTGACACCAGGACAGGGTCTGAGCAGTTCTTC
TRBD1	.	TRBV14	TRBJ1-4	CASSRQGGEKLFF	TGTGCCAGCAGCCGACAGGGCGGTGAAAAACTGTTTTTT
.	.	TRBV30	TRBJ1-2	CASQQGWTYYGYTF	TGTGCCTCCCAACAGGGTTGGACCTACTATGGCTACACCTTC
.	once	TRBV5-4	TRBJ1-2	CASSRGEGRAYGYTF	TGTGCCAGCAGCCGAGGGGAGGGGCGGGCCTATGGCTACACCTTC
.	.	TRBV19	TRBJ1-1	CASVPRHLRTEAFF	TGTGCCAGTGTCCCCCGACACCTACGGACTGAAGCTTTCTTT
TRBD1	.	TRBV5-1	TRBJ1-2	CASRPGQGANGYTF	TGCGCCTCAAGACCGGGACAGGGGGCAAATGGCTACACCTTC